This TCR beta chain stems from a study of response to subunit inactivated influenza vaccine. Overall study results and limits: That few new T cells are recruited by each seasonal influenza vaccination was the authors' suggestion.

This clonotype was observed at least ten times. Its antigen is not known. One entry per CDR3 protein results from TCRdb running MiXCR on the RT-PCR reads. The table has more than 450,000 distinct CDR3 sequences, around 8% seen once. Germline values: CDR1 SNHLY, CDR2 FYNNEI. The CDR3 is 12 amino acids. Between the trimmed V and J ends, which lost 5 bases and 12 bases, there was a span of 17 bases. The clonotype originates from a man between 50 and 70 years old who received an inactivated influenza vaccine. The sample consisted of PBMCs from blood, taken around 25 months after vaccination. The V gene is TRBV2, the J gene TRBJ2-7; D is uncertain. CDR3 residues: CASSSRLEKRYF. The CDR3 DNA reads TGTGCCAGCAGTTCAAGACTTGAAAAGCGGTACTTC.